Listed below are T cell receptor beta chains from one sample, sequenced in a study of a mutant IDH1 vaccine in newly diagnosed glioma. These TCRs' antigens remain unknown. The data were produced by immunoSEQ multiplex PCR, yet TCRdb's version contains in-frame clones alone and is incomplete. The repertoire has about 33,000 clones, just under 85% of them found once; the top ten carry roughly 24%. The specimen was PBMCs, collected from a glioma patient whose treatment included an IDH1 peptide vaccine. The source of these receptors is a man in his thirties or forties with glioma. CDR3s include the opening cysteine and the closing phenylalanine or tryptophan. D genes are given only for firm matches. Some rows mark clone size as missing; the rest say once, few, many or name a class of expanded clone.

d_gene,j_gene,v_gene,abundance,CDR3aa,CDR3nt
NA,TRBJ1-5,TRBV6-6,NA,CASSQGQPQHF,TGTGCCAGCAGTCAGGGGCAGCCCCAGCATTTT
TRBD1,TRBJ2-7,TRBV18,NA,CASSPPETGIYEQYF,TGTGCCAGCTCACCACCGGAGACAGGGATTTACGAGCAGTACTTC
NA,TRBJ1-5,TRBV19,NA,CASSIATIGDQPQHF,TGTGCCAGTAGTATAGCCACTATCGGGGATCAGCCCCAGCATTTT
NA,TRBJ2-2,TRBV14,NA,CASSQAQGPGELFF,TGTGCCAGCAGCCAAGCCCAGGGCCCAGGGGAGCTGTTTTTT
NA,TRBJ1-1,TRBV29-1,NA,CSVEGRLATEAFF,TGCAGCGTTGAAGGAAGATTAGCCACTGAAGCTTTCTTT
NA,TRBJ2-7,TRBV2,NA,CAVQSATAYEQYF,TGTGCCGTCCAAAGCGCGACGGCCTACGAGCAGTACTTC
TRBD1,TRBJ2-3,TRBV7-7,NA,CASSTGTGDTDTQYF,TGTGCCAGCAGCACCGGGACAGGGGACACAGATACGCAGTATTTT
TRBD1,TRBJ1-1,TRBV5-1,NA,CASSQTLQGTGEAFF,TGCGCCAGCAGTCAGACTCTTCAGGGGACAGGAGAAGCTTTCTTT
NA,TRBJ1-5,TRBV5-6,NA,CASSLAGNSNQPQHF,TGTGCCAGCAGCTTGGCAGGGAATAGCAATCAGCCCCAGCATTTT
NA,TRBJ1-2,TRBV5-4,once,CAGSGRNNYGYTF,TGTGCCGGCTCGGGCCGCAATAACTATGGCTACACCTTC
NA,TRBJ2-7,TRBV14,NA,CASSQEGRGDNEQYF,TGTGCCAGCAGCCAAGAGGGGAGGGGGGACAACGAGCAGTACTTC
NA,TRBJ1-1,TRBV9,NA,CASSVRQGTEAFF,TGTGCCAGCAGCGTAAGGCAGGGCACTGAAGCTTTCTTT